Here is one T cell receptor (beta chain) with its context. Its specificity is unknown. As to treatment: roughly 11-day PBMC culture with coronavirus spike peptide pools or control peptides (ViraFEST assay). With the Oncomine TCR Beta short-read assay, DNA from cultured CD4+ T cells was sequenced. TCRdb used MiXCR to reprocess the PCR reads, holding one entry per CDR3 protein. The table has roughly 13,000 distinct CDR3 sequences, about 60% seen once; the top ten hold 15% to 20%. The sample belongs to a study of vaccination and CD4 T cells after COVID-19. General study points: For convalescent patients, a median around 90% of reactive clones surfaced exclusively after vaccination.

The sequenced material came from CD4+ T cells from blood, cultured in vitro. The TCR sequence derives from a human donor who had recovered from COVID-19.

The CDR3 is CAWSGGTVYGYTF. The DNA for the CDR3 is TGTGCCTGGAGTGGCGGGACAGTCTATGGCTACACCTTC. V usage is TRBV30 and J usage is TRBJ1-2; 7 bases are a match to TRBD1. This CDR3 spans 13 amino acids. The ends lost 1 base at V and 4 bases at J; junction bases unmatched: 3. Germline lookup yields CDR1 GTSNPN and CDR2 SVGIG (reference sequence).